The 11 T cell receptor beta chains below come from one sample, sequenced in a study of T cell changes during pregnancy in multiple sclerosis. Method: immunoSEQ multiplex PCR; TCRdb's copy keeps in-frame clones and lacks some. The sample has some 120,000 clones; 80% to 95% are singletons. Sequencing was performed on peripheral blood, taken before pregnancy. Every receptor here comes from a female donor with multiple sclerosis, enrolled in a pregnancy study.

This rearrangement joins TRBV18 to TRBJ2-5; D might be TRBD2 (5 bases). This CDR3 is 12 amino acids long. CDR1 is KGHSH and CDR2 is LQKENI in the germline V gene. With 2 bases removed from V and 5 bases from J, the gap between germline ends came to 6 bases. CDR3 in DNA: TGTGCCAGCTCACCATGGAGGGAGACCCAGTACTTC. It is translated as CASSPWRETQYF.

The chain uses TRBV11-1 and TRBJ2-3, with TRBD1 as a possible D gene (6 bases). V shed 6 bases and J shed 0 bases, with 13 bases lying between them. Germline lookup yields CDR1 SGHAT and CDR2 FQDESV (reference sequence). The CDR3 totals 15 residues. The CDR3 region has the DNA TGTGCCAGCAGTCGAGGGGGATCTAGCACAGATACGCAGTATTTT. This gives the protein CASSRGGSSTDTQYF.

This sequence joins TRBV6-5 and TRBJ1-1, with D possibly being TRBD1 (6 bases). This CDR3 region has 12 residues. CDR1 and CDR2 (germline): MNHEY, SVGAGI. Trimming took 8 bases from V and 5 from J, leaving 12 bases between them. The DNA of the CDR3 is TGTGCCAGCTTGAGGGGGGGAACTGAAGCTTTCTTT. The encoded protein is CASLRGGTEAFF.

The chain uses TRBV7-3 and TRBJ2-1, with 10 bases fitting TRBD1. Germline lookup yields CDR1 SGHTA and CDR2 FQGTGA. The CDR3 is 15 residues long. J was trimmed by 7 bases and V by 5 bases; bases with no gene match: 8. As DNA, the CDR3 is TGTGCCAGCAGCACCCCTGGGACAGGGGCAAATGAGCAGTTCTTC. This translates into CASSTPGTGANEQFF.

The J gene is TRBJ2-7, the V gene TRBV5-8; no definite D call. In germline, CDR1 is SGHTS, CDR2 YDEGEE. V was trimmed by 5 bases and J by 3 bases, leaving 18 bases between them. The length of the CDR3 is 15 residues. The chain's CDR3 is CASRSPGLGYYEQYF. The CDR3 coding sequence is TGTGCCAGCAGATCTCCGGGTCTCGGGTACTACGAGCAGTACTTC.

V usage is TRBV7-2 and J usage is TRBJ1-5; D is unclear. Germline lookup yields CDR1 SGHTA and CDR2 FQGNSA. The V end was cut by 4 bases, the J end by 4 bases, with 11 bases between. The CDR3 has 14 amino acids. Here the CDR3 DNA reads TGTGCCAGCAGCTATCGCGCGATGAATCAGCCCCAGCATTTT. Translated, it gives CASSYRAMNQPQHF.

This chain connects TRBV29-1 to TRBJ1-4, with D perhaps matching TRBD1 (6 bases). The CDR3 is 12 amino acids. The ends were cut back, 4 bases at V and 6 bases at J, with 9 bases in the middle. Germline CDR1 and CDR2: SQVTM and ANQGSEA. CDR3 sequence reads: CSVGGQHEKLFF. The CDR3 DNA reads TGCAGCGTTGGTGGACAGCATGAAAAACTGTTTTTT.

The chain couples TRBV11-2 to TRBJ2-2; D is ambiguous. The CDR3 is 15 amino acids. V was cut by 4 bases and J by 4 bases, with 13 bases left in between. The germline gives CDR1 SGHAT, CDR2 FQNNGV. CDR3 sequence reads: CASSSLGEVTGELFF. DNA for the CDR3: TGTGCCAGCAGCTCTCTCGGAGAAGTCACCGGGGAGCTGTTTTTT.

This chain links TRBV19 with TRBJ1-1, with D perhaps matching TRBD1 (6 bases). The length of the CDR3 is 15 residues. Germline CDR1 LNHDA, CDR2 SQIVND (reference sequence). Trimming removed 5 bases at V and 1 base at J, with 14 bases between. CDR3 DNA sequence: TGTGCCAGTAGTCAACCCGACAGGAAGAACACTGAAGCTTTCTTT. This codes for CASSQPDRKNTEAFF.

On this clone itself: Other nucleotide sequences in the sample specify the same CDR3. The chain recombines TRBV29-1 with TRBJ1-1, with 9 bases that match TRBD1. Germline V lookup: CDR1 SQVTM, CDR2 ANQGSEA. The CDR3 totals 15 residues. The V segment lost 5 bases and the J segment 14 bases; nucleotides outside the gene matches: 21. CDR3 in amino acids: CSVIEQGARVVGAFF. The CDR3 DNA reads TGCAGCGTTATCGAACAGGGGGCGCGGGTTGTGGGAGCCTTCTTT.

The genes are TRBV7-9 and TRBJ2-5; 15 positions agree with TRBD2. The V gene end was trimmed by 5 bases and the J gene end by 5 bases; junction bases not matched to a gene: 9. The CDR3 spans 17 residues. CDR1 and CDR2 from the germline V gene are SEHNR and FQNEAQ (reference sequence). This CDR3 reads CASSHGLAGGRGETQYF. The CDR3 nucleotides read TGTGCCAGCAGCCATGGACTAGCGGGGGGGAGGGGGGAGACCCAGTACTTC.